A single sample gave rise to the 24 T cell receptor beta chains below, sequenced in a study of blood T cell repertoires in COVID-19. Repertoires were generated with immunoSEQ multiplex PCR, while TCRdb's copy carries only in-frame clones and drops some. The sample lists 200,000 to 250,000 clones, about 92% occurring once. The sample comprised peripheral blood. All receptors come from a man younger than 45 with acute or convalescent COVID-19.

This clone has just a few counts. The chain combines TRBV7-9 with TRBJ1-2; a possible D gene is TRBD1 (5 bases). Germline-derived CDR1 and CDR2 are SEHNR and FQNEAQ (reference sequence). Trimming stripped 8 bases from V and 0 bases from J, with 13 bases between. This CDR3 is 14 amino acids long. The CDR3 spells CASGQGEANYGYTF. In DNA, the CDR3 is TGTGCCAGCGGGCAGGGCGAAGCTAACTATGGCTACACCTTC.

This chain uses TRBV28 with TRBJ2-1, with 7 nucleotides matching TRBD2. Germline-derived CDR1 and CDR2 are MDHEN and SYDVKM. This CDR3 comprises 12 residues. Unmatched junction bases numbered 4, after V lost 8 bases and J lost 6 bases. CDR3 region: CASRTSINEQFF. CDR3 nucleotide sequence: TGTGCCAGCCGGACTAGTATCAATGAGCAGTTCTTC.

The chain recombines TRBV9 with TRBJ2-3, with D possibly being TRBD2 (6 bases). V was cut by 4 bases and J by 1 base, with 13 bases left in between. CDR1 is SGDLS, CDR2 YYNGEE, per germline. The length of the CDR3 is 15 residues. CDR3 bases: TGTGCCAGCAGCATTAGCGGATATGGCACAGATACGCAGTATTTT. This encodes CASSISGYGTDTQYF.

The chain recombines TRBV11-3 with TRBJ2-7, with a weak D call TRBD2 (7 bases). Trimming took 8 bases from V and 5 from J, leaving 22 bases between them. CDR1 and CDR2 from the germline V gene are SGHNT and YENEEA. This CDR3 is built from 15 residues. The CDR3 DNA is TGTGCCAGCGCGAAGGGGGGGGCGAACGGCGACGAGCAGTACTTC. Amino acids: CASAKGGANGDEQYF.

The chain is built from TRBV2 and TRBJ1-1; no definite D call. Germline V CDR1 and CDR2: SNHLY, FYNNEI. The CDR3 sequence is 13 residues long. V was shortened by 6 bases and J by 1 base, with 9 bases between the two germline ends. The CDR3 nucleotides are TGTGCCAGCAGCAAAGGAGAGAACACTGAAGCTTTCTTT. It is translated as CASSKGENTEAFF.

This chain uses TRBV5-4 with TRBJ1-2, with D possibly TRBD1 on 5 matching bases. Between the trimmed V and J ends, which lost 2 bases and 1 base, there was a span of 9 bases. Germline V gives CDR1 SGHNT, CDR2 YYREEE (reference sequence). This CDR3 is 14 amino acids long. The CDR3: CASSFTGGNYGYTF. The CDR3 nucleotides are TGTGCCAGCAGCTTTACCGGGGGTAACTATGGCTACACCTTC. Drawing the rest from reference TRBV5-4 and TRBJ1-2, the complete variable domain is ETGVTQSPTHLIKTRGQQVTLRCSSQSGHNTVSWYQQALGQGPQFIFQYYREEENGRGNFPPRFSGLQFPNYSSELNVNALELDDSALYLCASSFTGGNYGYTFGSGTRLTVV.

The chain joins TRBV7-9 to TRBJ2-7; 8 bases align to TRBD2. CDR1 and CDR2 from the germline V gene are SEHNR and FQNEAQ (reference sequence). There are 16 residues in the CDR3. The ends lost 2 bases at V and 3 bases at J; junction bases unmatched: 9. The CDR3 bases are TGTGCCAGCAGCTTAAGTAAGACTAGCGCAGACTACGAGCAGTACTTC. Protein sequence: CASSLSKTSADYEQYF.

The chain employs TRBV13 and TRBJ2-3; D may be TRBD2 (6 bases). CDR3 length equals 12 residues. The germline gives CDR1 PRHDT, CDR2 FYEKMQ (reference sequence). V lost 7 bases, J lost 5 bases, and 10 bases lay in between. The CDR3 DNA follows: TGTGCCAGCAAATCGGGAGAAGATACGCAGTATTTT. This codes for CASKSGEDTQYF. The entire variable domain, with the rest obtained from reference TRBV13 and TRBJ2-3, is as follows: AAGVIQSPRHLIKEKRETATLKCYPIPRHDTVYWYQQGPGQDPQFLISFYEKMQSDKGSIPDRFSAQQFSDYHSELNMSSLELGDSALYFCASKSGEDTQYFGPGTRLTVL.

V and J are TRBV7-9 and TRBJ2-4; TRBD2 matches 7 bases. CDR3 size: 12 residues. The junction had 0 bases not matched to a gene; V was cut back by 4 bases and J by 6 bases. The germline V gene has CDR1 SEHNR and CDR2 FQNEAQ (reference sequence). The CDR3 DNA sequence: TGTGCCAGCAGCTCGGGGGGAAACATTCAGTACTTC. It codes for CASSSGGNIQYF.

On this clone: Additional DNA sequences in this sample encode the identical CDR3. This sequence joins TRBV18 and TRBJ1-1, with a weak D call TRBD1 (5 bases). V dropped 2 bases and J dropped 2 bases, with 9 bases sitting between them. Germline CDR1 KGHSH, CDR2 LQKENI. CDR3 length equals 14 residues. The CDR3 DNA is TGTGCCAGCTCACCATTGGGGGGTAACACTGAAGCTTTCTTT. It translates to CASSPLGGNTEAFF. The full variable domain, in which reference TRBV18 and TRBJ1-1 provide the parts outside the CDR3, is NAGVMQNPRHLVRRRGQEARLRCSPMKGHSHVYWYRQLPEEGLKFMVYLQKENIIDESGMPKERFSAEFPKEGPSILRIQQVVRGDSAAYFCASSPLGGNTEAFFGQGTRLTVV.

The J gene is TRBJ2-5, the V gene TRBV6-5; D might be TRBD1 (5 bases). Trimming pared 6 bases from V and 7 bases from J, leaving 15 bases between. Germline V CDR1 and CDR2: MNHEY, SVGAGI. The CDR3 is 13 amino acids. CDR3 loop: CASRTVGLRTQYF. CDR3 nucleotide sequence: TGTGCCAGCAGGACAGTAGGGTTACGGACCCAGTACTTC.

The rearrangement links TRBV11-2 to TRBJ1-6; D might be TRBD1 (6 bases). This CDR3 is built from 16 residues. Germline V gene sequence: CDR1 SGHAT, CDR2 FQNNGV. V was clipped by 0 bases and J by 11 bases, with 17 bases between them. This CDR3 is CASSLDRGGLGAPLHF. CDR3 nucleotides: TGTGCCAGCAGCTTAGATCGAGGGGGACTAGGGGCACCCCTCCACTTT. The whole variable domain, filled in from reference TRBV11-2 and TRBJ1-6, reads EAGVAQSPRYKIIEKRQSVAFWCNPISGHATLYWYQQILGQGPKLLIQFQNNGVVDDSQLPKDRFSAERLKGVDSTLKIQPAKLEDSAVYLCASSLDRGGLGAPLHFGNGTRLTVT.

The genes are TRBV7-2 and TRBJ1-5; 7 bases line up with TRBD1. V lost 5 bases to trimming and J lost 6 bases; unmatched junction nucleotides: 10. This CDR3 spans 15 amino acids. CDR1 SGHTA and CDR2 FQGNSA come from the germline V gene. CDR3 coding DNA: TGTGCCAGCAGCCCACAGGGGTTTAGGAGTCAGCCCCAGCATTTT. This gives the protein CASSPQGFRSQPQHF.

The V call is TRBV14, the J call TRBJ2-1; D might be TRBD2 (6 bases). V lost 4 bases, J lost 9 bases, and 10 bases lay in between. Germline CDR1 SGHDN, CDR2 FVKESK. The CDR3 consists of 12 residues. CDR3 DNA sequence: TGTGCCAGCAGCCGATCCGGGGGTGAGCAGTTCTTC. Residues: CASSRSGGEQFF.

The V call is TRBV30, the J call TRBJ1-6, with D possibly matching TRBD1 (5 bases). CDR3 length equals 12 residues. Germline V gene data show CDR1 as GTSNPN and CDR2 as SVGIG (reference sequence). Between the trimmed V and J ends, which lost 1 base and 14 bases, there was a span of 12 bases. The CDR3 here is CAWSAHRGSLHF. The CDR3 nucleotides read TGTGCCTGGAGTGCCCACCGGGGGTCCCTCCACTTT.

The chain carries TRBV11-3 and TRBJ2-3, with a possible D match to TRBD2 (6 bases). The germline V gene encodes CDR1 SGHNT and CDR2 YENEEA. The V end lost 6 bases, the J end lost 0 bases, and 13 bases lay between the germline ends. The CDR3 is 15 amino acids. The CDR3 here is CASRSRGTSTDTQYF. In DNA form, the CDR3 reads TGTGCCAGCAGATCCCGGGGGACTAGCACAGATACGCAGTATTTT.

The rearrangement uses TRBV30 and TRBJ2-7, with D possibly matching TRBD2 (5 bases). The ends were cut back, 4 bases at V and 4 bases at J, with 11 bases in the middle. The V gene's germline CDR1 is GTSNPN and CDR2 SVGIG (reference sequence). This CDR3 is 12 amino acids long. CDR3 amino acids: CAWNPSGYEQYF. Here the CDR3 DNA reads TGTGCCTGGAACCCCTCGGGATACGAGCAGTACTTC.

The chain has TRBV18 and TRBJ2-1, with D perhaps TRBD1 (6 bases). V lost 1 base to trimming and J lost 10 bases, with 8 bases between them. CDR1 KGHSH and CDR2 LQKENI come from the germline V gene. CDR3 length equals 12 residues. This CDR3 reads CASSPLGTEQFF. CDR3 DNA: TGTGCCAGCTCACCACTAGGGACAGAGCAGTTCTTC. The full variable domain, its missing parts supplied by reference TRBV18 and TRBJ2-1, is NAGVMQNPRHLVRRRGQEARLRCSPMKGHSHVYWYRQLPEEGLKFMVYLQKENIIDESGMPKERFSAEFPKEGPSILRIQQVVRGDSAAYFCASSPLGTEQFFGPGTRLTVL.

This chain links TRBV6-1 with TRBJ2-7, with no clear D. The V end was cut by 2 bases, the J end by 4 bases, with 9 bases between. Germline V CDR1 and CDR2: MNHNS, SASEGT. This CDR3 region has 13 residues. The CDR3 protein is CASSEIGPYEQYF. CDR3 DNA: TGTGCCAGCAGTGAAATTGGCCCATACGAGCAGTACTTC.

The genes are TRBV5-6 and TRBJ1-1; D possibly corresponds to TRBD1 (5 bases). The CDR3 is made up of 15 amino acids. V lost 0 bases and J 5 bases, leaving 14 bases between the germline ends. The germline gives CDR1 SGHDT, CDR2 YYEEEE. The CDR3 here is CASSLEGLSGTEAFF. Here the CDR3 DNA reads TGTGCCAGCAGCTTGGAAGGGCTTTCAGGGACTGAAGCTTTCTTT.

V is TRBV7-8 and J is TRBJ2-7, with 9 bases that match TRBD2. Germline-derived CDR1 and CDR2 are SGHVS and FQNEAQ. CDR3 length: 15 amino acids. V dropped 1 base and J dropped 6; count of bases not matched to a gene: 7. The CDR3 here is CASSLEGAGGREQYF. The CDR3 DNA reads as TGTGCCAGCAGCTTAGAGGGAGCGGGAGGTCGCGAGCAGTACTTC. Combining the CDR3 with reference TRBV7-8 and TRBJ2-7 gives the whole variable domain GAGVSQSPRYKVAKRGQDVALRCDPISGHVSLFWYQQALGQGPEFLTYFQNEAQLDKSGLPSDRFFAERPEGSVSTLKIQRTQQEDSAVYLCASSLEGAGGREQYFGPGTRLTVT.

This clone was detected a few times. The rearrangement links TRBV6-5 to TRBJ1-6, with D tentatively TRBD1 (6 bases). In germline, CDR1 is MNHEY, CDR2 SVGAGI. Trimming took off 0 bases at V and 7 bases at J, with 10 bases between the two ends. The CDR3 runs to 15 residues. Here the CDR3 reads CASSYSITGNSPLHF. As DNA, the CDR3 is TGTGCCAGCAGTTACTCGATAACAGGGAATTCACCCCTCCACTTT.

The chain joins TRBV5-1 to TRBJ1-4; 10 nucleotides line up with TRBD1. V was pared by 4 bases and J by 6 bases, with 3 bases of the junction left unmatched. The germline V gene has CDR1 SGHRS and CDR2 YFSETQ. This CDR3 contains 14 residues. The CDR3 protein is CASSPGTGDEKLFF. DNA for the CDR3: TGCGCCAGCAGCCCCGGGACAGGGGATGAAAAACTGTTTTTT.

V usage is TRBV5-8 and J usage is TRBJ1-2; D perhaps matches TRBD1 (5 bases). The CDR3 consists of 12 residues. V dropped 0 bases and J dropped 7 bases, with 7 bases sitting between them. Germline CDR1 SGHTS, CDR2 YDEGEE. The CDR3 nucleotides are TGTGCCAGCAGCTTGGCGACAGTTGGCTACACCTTC. Its protein is CASSLATVGYTF.